This TCR beta chain was profiled in a study of blood T cell repertoires in COVID-19. The CDR3 runs 11 residues. CDR1 and CDR2 from the germline V gene are MNHEY and SMNVEV (reference sequence). Trimming removed 8 bases at V and 12 bases at J, with 15 bases between. Sequencing was performed with immunoSEQ multiplex PCR; in TCRdb, only in-frame clones are kept and a portion is missing. The sample contains some 190,000 clones, roughly 83% of which appear only once. This clonotype was sampled from a woman aged 25 to 39 who had recovered from COVID-19. The V call is TRBV27, the J call TRBJ2-3, with a possible D match to TRBD2 (5 bases). Source material: PBMCs or T cells enriched from blood (not recorded which). CDR3 amino acids: CASSEGREQYF. The CDR3 DNA sequence: TGTGCCAGCTCGGAAGGCCGGGAACAGTATTTT.